Included here is one T cell receptor beta chain sequence, with context. This clonotype was observed once. Its antigen has not been determined. A much larger clone sits a single nucleotide away, making a read error possible. This sample is part of a study of T cell repertoires in cytomegalovirus infection (dated by TCRdb to between 2018 and 2021). As for the study more broadly: Alongside well-studied HLA-B-restricted epitopes, the peptide stimulations were aimed at recently identified HLA-C-restricted CMV epitopes, whose presentation resists viral immunomodulation. Donor HLA type was relevant to the analysis, because carriage of CMV infection together with the matching HLA type was indicated by public TCR beta signatures.

The sample's treatment or condition label is to be understood as: in vitro stimulation with specific CMV peptide epitopes to enrich CMV-specific T cells. What the work shows at the level of the full study, not this receptor alone: In both this cohort and an independent approximately 350-donor cohort, the cumulative frequency of public TCR beta family members distinguished carriers of CMV infection plus the relevant HLA type. The ex vivo response was dominated by HLA-C-restricted CMV-specific TCR beta clonotypes, and the single most frequent clonotype in two of eight donors was supplied by these HLA-C-restricted clonotypes.

Sequencing used an Illumina HiSeq 1500. The raw public reads went through TCRdb reprocessing: fastp at Q25, MiXCR clone calling, in-frame beta chains kept. Here each entry gathers all rows of one CDR3 protein and keeps the most common genes and DNA. Here the sample has hundreds of thousands of distinct CDR3 sequences; approximately 29% occur a single time. The top ten constitute around 12% of the sample. Sequenced material: cultured CD8+ T cells from PBMCs, taken from culture after CMV antigen stimulation. This TCR was sampled from a human donor in good health (CMV status not recorded). Some clones in this sample may be carry-over from other donors' samples.

The nucleotides read TGTGCCAGCGGTCCCGGGACAGTTTATTTACCCCTCCACTTT. Its translation is CASGPGTVYLPLHF. The sequence links TRBV27 to TRBJ1-6, with 7 bases matching TRBD1. From cysteine to phenylalanine, the CDR3 is 14 amino acids long. Left in the record is the CDR3 DNA by itself, 42 bases read in frame from the first base. V loses 8 bases at its end and J loses 12 bases; junction bases beyond the gene matches: 13. According to the germline V gene (reference sequence), CDR1 reads MNHEY and CDR2 reads SMNVEV.